This T cell receptor beta chain was observed in a study of OX40 agonist ivuxolimab in advanced cancers. Notes on the research overall: Ivuxolimab was an agonistic, fully human IgG2 monoclonal antibody directed against OX40 (CD134), a costimulatory receptor. Of the roughly 52 dose-escalation patients, hepatocellular carcinoma was present in about 20, melanoma in about 15, renal cell carcinoma in 9 and head and neck cancer in 9. Intravenous ivuxolimab was administered to patients every 2 weeks at six dose levels: 0.01, 0.1, 0.3, 1.5, 3 and 10 mg/kg. In the dose-escalation cohort, 82.7% of patients were male, and the mean age was around 60 years, with a range of 23 to 79. Prior anti-PD-1, anti-PD-L1 or anti-CTLA-4 therapy was permitted, and about two fifths of dose-escalation patients had received checkpoint inhibitors. The paper covers the monotherapy dose-escalation part of the phase I ivuxolimab trial, which included N of about 51 patients. Peripheral TCRbeta sequencing was intended to test whether TCR sequence diversity was altered and clonal T-cell expansion was caused by ivuxolimab. Partial responses occurred in three dose-escalation patients: two with cutaneous melanoma and one with hepatocellular carcinoma. What the work shows at the level of the full study, not this receptor alone: Clonal expansion of both CD4+ and CD8+ blood T cells was observed from baseline to week 6 at doses 0.1 to 3.0 mg/kg. After ivuxolimab, expanded clones were on average more numerous among CD8+ T cells than among CD4+ T cells. Which antigens the clonally expanded peripheral T cells were specific for was not determined. In the 0.1-3.0 mg/kg groups, partial responders were among the patients with the lowest normalized peripheral clonal expansion, particularly in CD8+ T cells. Low levels of normalized T-cell clonal expansion were also seen in some patients who did not respond.

The trial excluded patients who had a history of autoimmune disease or were on systemic immunosuppression. Peripheral blood for TCR sequencing was collected from all dose cohorts at baseline, on cycle 4 day 1, and on cycle 7 day 1. The samples were drawn from a first-in-human, open-label, multicenter phase I dose-escalation trial of ivuxolimab. Adults with locally advanced or metastatic melanoma, renal cell carcinoma, hepatocellular carcinoma or head and neck squamous cell carcinoma were enrolled in the trial. Before TCR sequencing, CD4+ and CD8+ T cells were separately sorted from peripheral blood. Genomic DNA was isolated from the sorted cells so that the TCRbeta CDR3 region could be sequenced. TCRbeta CDR3 regions were sequenced using the immunoSEQ Assay. This immuneACCESS table, as held by TCRdb, lists in-frame sequences with V and J called but not all clones. Of the missing ones, under half trace to an unresolved V gene in checked studies; the others have no known cause. Within this sample are 90,000 or so clones, with approximately 89% of them counted one time only. The leading ten clones occupy around 0.76% of the sample.

From its cysteine to its phenylalanine, the CDR3 spans 16 amino acids. The CDR3 DNA has 48 bases and is translated from base 1. V sheds 10 bases and J sheds 0 bases, leaving 19 bases between their ends. The germline V gene provides CDR1 MDHEN and CDR2 SYDVKM. This clone was seen only a few times. Its binding antigen is unknown. Base qualities are not recorded, but no much larger clone differs from it by a single base. This receptor was obtained from an adult with an advanced solid tumor such as melanoma, head and neck, liver or kidney cancer. The sequence is built from TRBV28 and TRBJ1-3; the D gene remains uncertain. Source: CD4+ or CD8+ T cells sorted from blood, taken in a trial of the OX40 agonist ivuxolimab. For the CDR3, the sequence is CATTPGLGSSGNTIYF. The nucleotide sequence reads as follows: TGTGCCACCACTCCTGGACTGGGAAGCTCTGGAAACACCATATATTTT.